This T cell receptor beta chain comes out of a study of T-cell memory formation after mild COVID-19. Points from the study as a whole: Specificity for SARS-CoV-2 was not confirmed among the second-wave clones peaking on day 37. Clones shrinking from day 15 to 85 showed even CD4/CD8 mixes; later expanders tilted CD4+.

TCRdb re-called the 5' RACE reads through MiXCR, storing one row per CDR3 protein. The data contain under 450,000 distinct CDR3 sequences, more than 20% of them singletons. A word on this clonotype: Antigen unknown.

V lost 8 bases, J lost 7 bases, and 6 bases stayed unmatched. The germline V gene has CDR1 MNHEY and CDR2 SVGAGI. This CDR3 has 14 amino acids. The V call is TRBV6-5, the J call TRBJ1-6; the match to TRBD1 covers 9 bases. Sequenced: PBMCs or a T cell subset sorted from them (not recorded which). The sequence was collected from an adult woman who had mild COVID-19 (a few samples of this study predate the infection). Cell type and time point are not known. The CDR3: CASVGGQGNSPLHF. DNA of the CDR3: TGTGCCAGCGTCGGGGGACAGGGAAATTCACCCCTCCACTTT.